This T cell receptor (beta chain) was obtained from a study of cytomegalovirus exposure and HLA in healthy donors. Whole-study results and caveats: Rare TCR sequences dominated, though some public TCRs recurred in many donors. Researchers catalogued under 200 TCR beta chains as cytomegalovirus-associated. Another analysis was done later, and it associated 17,000 or so TCR beta sequences with HLA alleles at 0.05 false discovery rate.

Germline CDR1 and CDR2: KGHSH and LQKENI. The germline V and J ends were trimmed by 3 bases and 7 bases, with 14 bases remaining between them. The CDR3 runs to 14 residues. In the case of this clone: The antigen remains undetermined.

The PCR was carried out with 60 Vbeta primers and 13 Jbeta primers. Per the authors' pipeline: The count from a later analysis was tens of millions of unique TCR beta chains, roughly 11 million of them shared. Profiling relied on immunoSEQ multiplex PCR, and the TCRdb table lists in-frame clones only, not all of them. V, J and clone size were drawn from that table, and D and trimming were deduced from the DNA. In total, the table holds some 110,000 clones. This TCR was recovered from a man between 25 and 39 years old in good health and CMV-seronegative. The chain uses TRBV18 and TRBJ2-3, with D possibly matching TRBD2 (5 bases). The source material was PBMCs. The CDR3 nucleotides are TGTGCCAGCTCACCTGACGTTCTAGCTAATACGCAGTATTTT. Its translation: CASSPDVLANTQYF.